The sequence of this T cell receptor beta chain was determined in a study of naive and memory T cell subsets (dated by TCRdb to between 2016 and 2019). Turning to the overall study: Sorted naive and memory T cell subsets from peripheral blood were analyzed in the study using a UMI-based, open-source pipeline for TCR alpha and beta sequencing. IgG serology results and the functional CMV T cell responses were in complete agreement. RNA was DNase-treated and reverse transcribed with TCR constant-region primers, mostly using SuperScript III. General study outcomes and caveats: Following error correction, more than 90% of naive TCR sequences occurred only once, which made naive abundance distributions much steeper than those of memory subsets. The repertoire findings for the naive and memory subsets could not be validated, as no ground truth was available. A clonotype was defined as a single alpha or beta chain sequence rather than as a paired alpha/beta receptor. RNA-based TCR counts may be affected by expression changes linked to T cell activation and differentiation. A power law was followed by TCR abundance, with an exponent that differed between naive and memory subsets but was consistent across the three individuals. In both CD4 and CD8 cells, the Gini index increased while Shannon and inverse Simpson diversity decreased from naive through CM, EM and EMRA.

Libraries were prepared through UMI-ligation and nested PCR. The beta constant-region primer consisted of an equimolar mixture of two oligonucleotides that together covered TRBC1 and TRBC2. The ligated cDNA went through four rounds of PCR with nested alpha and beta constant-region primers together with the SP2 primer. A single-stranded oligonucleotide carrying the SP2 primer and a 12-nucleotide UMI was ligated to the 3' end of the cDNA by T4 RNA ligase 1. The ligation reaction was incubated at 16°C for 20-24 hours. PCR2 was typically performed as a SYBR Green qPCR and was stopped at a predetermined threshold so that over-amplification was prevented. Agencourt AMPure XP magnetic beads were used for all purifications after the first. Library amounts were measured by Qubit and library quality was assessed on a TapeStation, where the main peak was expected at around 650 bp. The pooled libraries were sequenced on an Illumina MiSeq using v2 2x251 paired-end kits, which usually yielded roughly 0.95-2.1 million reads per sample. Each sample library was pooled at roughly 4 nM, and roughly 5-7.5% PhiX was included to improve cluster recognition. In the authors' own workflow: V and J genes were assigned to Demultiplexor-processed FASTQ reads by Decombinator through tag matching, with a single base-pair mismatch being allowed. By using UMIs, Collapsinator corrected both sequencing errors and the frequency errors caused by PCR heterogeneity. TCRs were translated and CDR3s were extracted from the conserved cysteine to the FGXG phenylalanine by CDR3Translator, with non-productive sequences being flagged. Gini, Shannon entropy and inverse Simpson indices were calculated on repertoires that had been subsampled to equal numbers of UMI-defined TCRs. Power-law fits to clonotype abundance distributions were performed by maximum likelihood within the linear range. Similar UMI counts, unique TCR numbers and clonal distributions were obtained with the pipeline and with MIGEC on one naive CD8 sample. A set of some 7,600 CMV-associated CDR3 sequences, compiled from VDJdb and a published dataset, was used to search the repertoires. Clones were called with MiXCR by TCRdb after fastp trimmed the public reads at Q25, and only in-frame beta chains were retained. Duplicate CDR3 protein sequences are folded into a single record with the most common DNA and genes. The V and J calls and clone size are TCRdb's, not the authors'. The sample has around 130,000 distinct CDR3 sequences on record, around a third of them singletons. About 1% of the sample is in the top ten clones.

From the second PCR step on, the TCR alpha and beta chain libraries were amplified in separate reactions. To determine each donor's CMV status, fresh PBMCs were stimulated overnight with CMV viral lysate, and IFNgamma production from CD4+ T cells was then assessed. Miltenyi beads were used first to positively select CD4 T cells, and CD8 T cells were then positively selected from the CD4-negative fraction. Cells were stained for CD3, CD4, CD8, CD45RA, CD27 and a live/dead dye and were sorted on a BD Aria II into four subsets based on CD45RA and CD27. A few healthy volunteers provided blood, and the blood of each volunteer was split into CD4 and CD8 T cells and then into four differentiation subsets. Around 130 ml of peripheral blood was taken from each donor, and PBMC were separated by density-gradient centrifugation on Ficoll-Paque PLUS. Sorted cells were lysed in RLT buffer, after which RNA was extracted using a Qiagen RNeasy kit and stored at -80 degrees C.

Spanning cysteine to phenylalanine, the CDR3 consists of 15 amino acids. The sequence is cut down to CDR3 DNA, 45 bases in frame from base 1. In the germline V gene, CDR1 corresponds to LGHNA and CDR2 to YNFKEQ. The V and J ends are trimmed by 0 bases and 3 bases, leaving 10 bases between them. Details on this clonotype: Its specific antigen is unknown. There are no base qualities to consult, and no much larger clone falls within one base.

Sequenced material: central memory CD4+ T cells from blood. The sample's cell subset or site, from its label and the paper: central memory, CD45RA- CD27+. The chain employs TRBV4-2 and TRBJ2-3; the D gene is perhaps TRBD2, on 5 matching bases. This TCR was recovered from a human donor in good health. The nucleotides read TGTGCCAGCAGCCAAGAGGATCGGAGGACAGATACGCAGTATTTT. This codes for CASSQEDRRTDTQYF.